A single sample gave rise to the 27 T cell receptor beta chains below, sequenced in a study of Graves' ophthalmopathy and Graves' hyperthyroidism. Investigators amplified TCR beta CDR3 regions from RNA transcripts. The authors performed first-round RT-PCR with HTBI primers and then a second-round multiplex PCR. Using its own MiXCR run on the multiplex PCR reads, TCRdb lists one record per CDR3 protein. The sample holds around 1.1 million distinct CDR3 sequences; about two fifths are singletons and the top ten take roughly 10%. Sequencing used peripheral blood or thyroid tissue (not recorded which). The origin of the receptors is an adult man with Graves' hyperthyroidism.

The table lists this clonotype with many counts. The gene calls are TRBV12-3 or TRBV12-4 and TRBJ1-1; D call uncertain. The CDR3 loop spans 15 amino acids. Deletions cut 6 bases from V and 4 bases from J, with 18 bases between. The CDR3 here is CASRDNPGLSTEAFF. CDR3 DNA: TGTGCCAGCAGAGACAATCCGGGGTTGTCCACTGAAGCTTTCTTT.

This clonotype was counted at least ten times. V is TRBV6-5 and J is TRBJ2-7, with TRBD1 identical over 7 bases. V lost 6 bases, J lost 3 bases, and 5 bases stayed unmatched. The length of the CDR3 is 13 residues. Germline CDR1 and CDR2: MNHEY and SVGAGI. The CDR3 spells CASRFGTDYEQYF. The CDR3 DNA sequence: TGTGCCAGCAGGTTCGGGACAGACTACGAGCAGTACTTC.

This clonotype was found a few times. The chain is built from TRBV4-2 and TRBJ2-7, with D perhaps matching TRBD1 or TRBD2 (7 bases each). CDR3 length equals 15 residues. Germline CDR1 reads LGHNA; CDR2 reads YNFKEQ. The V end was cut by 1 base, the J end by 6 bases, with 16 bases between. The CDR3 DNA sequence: TGTGCCAGCAGCCAAGGGACAGGACTAGTGGGCGAGCAGTACTTC. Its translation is CASSQGTGLVGEQYF.

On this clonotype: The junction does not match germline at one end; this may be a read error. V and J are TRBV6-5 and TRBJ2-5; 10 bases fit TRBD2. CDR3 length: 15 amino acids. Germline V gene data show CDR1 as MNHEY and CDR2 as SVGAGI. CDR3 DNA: TGTGCCAGCACTCCGGCTAGCGGGAGTTTCTACGAGCAGAACTTC. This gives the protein CASTPASGSFYEQNF.

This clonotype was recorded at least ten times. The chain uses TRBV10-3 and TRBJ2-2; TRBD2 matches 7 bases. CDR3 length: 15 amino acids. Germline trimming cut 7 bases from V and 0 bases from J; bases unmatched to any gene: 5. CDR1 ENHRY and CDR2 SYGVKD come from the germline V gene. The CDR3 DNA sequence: TGTGCCATCAACCCGGGAGGAGCGAACACCGGGGAGCTGTTTTTT. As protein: CAINPGGANTGELFF.

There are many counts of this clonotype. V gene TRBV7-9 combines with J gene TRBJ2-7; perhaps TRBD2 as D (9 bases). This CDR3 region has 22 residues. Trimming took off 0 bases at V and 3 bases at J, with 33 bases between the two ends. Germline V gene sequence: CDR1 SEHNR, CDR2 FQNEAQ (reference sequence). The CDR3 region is CASSLAGTGPTPGAGGYYEQYF. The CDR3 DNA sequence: TGTGCCAGCAGCTTAGCGGGGACAGGCCCGACGCCCGGAGCGGGAGGATACTACGAGCAGTACTTC.

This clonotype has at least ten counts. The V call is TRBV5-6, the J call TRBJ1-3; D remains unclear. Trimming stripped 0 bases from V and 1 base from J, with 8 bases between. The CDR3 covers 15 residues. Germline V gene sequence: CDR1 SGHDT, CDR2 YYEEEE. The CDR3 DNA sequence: TGTGCCAGCAGCTTGGGCAGGTGGTCTGGAAACACCATATATTTT. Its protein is CASSLGRWSGNTIYF.

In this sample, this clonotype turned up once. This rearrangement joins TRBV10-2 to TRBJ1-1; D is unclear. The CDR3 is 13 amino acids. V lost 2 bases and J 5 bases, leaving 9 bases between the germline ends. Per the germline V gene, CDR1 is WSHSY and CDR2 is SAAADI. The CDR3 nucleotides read TGCGCCAGCAGTGAGGACGGCACAACTGAAGCTTTCTTT. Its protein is CASSEDGTTEAFF.

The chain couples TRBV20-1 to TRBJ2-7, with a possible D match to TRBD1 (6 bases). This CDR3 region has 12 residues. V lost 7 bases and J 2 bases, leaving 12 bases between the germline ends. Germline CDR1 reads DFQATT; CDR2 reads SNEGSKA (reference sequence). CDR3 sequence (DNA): TGCAGTGAATTCGCAGGGGCCTACGAGCAGTACTTC. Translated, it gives CSEFAGAYEQYF.

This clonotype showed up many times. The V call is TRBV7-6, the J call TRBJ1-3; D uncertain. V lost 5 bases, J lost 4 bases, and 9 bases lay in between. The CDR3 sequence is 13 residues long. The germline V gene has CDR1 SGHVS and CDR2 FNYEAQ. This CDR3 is CASSLVGGNTIYF. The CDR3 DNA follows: TGTGCCAGCAGCCTGGTCGGAGGAAACACCATATATTTT.

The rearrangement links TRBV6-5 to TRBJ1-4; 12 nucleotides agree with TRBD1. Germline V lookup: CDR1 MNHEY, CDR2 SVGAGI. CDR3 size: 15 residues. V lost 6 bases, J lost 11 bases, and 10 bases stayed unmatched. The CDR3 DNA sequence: TGTGCCAGCAGGAAAACCGGGACAGGGGGCGGGAAACTGTTTTTT. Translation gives CASRKTGTGGGKLFF.

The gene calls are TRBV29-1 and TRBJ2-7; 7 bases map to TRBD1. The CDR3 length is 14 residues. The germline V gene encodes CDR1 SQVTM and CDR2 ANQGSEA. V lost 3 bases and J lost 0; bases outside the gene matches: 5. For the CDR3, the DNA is TGCAGCGTTGACCCGGGACAGTACTCCTACGAGCAGTACTTC. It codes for CSVDPGQYSYEQYF.

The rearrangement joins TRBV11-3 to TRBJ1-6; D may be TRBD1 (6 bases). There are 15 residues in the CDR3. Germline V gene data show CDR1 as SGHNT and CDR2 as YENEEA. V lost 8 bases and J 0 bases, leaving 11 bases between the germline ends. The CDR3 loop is CASGQRRSYNSPLHF. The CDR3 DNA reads TGTGCCAGCGGACAGAGGCGCTCCTATAATTCACCCCTCCACTTT.

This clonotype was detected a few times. CDR3 sequence: CASRDPGVEQYF. As DNA, the CDR3 is TGTGCCAGCAGGGATCCCGGAGTCGAGCAGTACTTC. The genes are TRBV28 and TRBJ2-7; no clear D gene. Looked up from germline, CDR1 is MDHEN and CDR2 is SYDVKM. The V and J ends lost 6 bases and 6 bases respectively, with 12 bases between them. The CDR3 is 12 residues long. Complete variable domain (other parts from reference TRBV28 and TRBJ2-7): DVKVTQSSRYLVKRTGEKVFLECVQDMDHENMFWYRQDPGLGLRLIYFSYDVKMKEKGDIPEGYSVSREKKERFSLILESASTNQTSMYLCASRDPGVEQYFGPGTRLTVT.

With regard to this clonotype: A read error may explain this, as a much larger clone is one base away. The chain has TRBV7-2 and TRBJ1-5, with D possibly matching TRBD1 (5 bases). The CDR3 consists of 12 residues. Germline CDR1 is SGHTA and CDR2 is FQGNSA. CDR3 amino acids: CAGSLTGGPQHF. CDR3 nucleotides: TGTGCCGGCAGCTTAACGGGGGGGCCCCAGCATTTT.

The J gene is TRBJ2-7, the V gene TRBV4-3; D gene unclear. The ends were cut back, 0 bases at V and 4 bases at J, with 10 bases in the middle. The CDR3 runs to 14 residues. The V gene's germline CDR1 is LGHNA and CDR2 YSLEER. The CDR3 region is CASSQDVSLYEQYF. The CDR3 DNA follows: TGCGCCAGCAGCCAAGATGTCAGCTTATACGAGCAGTACTTC.

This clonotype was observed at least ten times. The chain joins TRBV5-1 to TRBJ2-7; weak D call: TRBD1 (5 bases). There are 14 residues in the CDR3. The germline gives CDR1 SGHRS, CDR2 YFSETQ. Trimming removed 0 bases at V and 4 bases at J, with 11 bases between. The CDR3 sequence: CASSLEATGYEQYF. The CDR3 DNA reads TGCGCCAGCAGCTTGGAAGCCACAGGTTACGAGCAGTACTTC.

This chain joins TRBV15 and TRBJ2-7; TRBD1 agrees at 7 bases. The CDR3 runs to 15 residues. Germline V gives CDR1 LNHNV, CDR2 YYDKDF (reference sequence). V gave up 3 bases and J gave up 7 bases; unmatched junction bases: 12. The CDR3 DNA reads TGTGCCACCAGCAGCCAGGACAGGCCGACGGGGGAGCAGTACTTC. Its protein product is CATSSQDRPTGEQYF.

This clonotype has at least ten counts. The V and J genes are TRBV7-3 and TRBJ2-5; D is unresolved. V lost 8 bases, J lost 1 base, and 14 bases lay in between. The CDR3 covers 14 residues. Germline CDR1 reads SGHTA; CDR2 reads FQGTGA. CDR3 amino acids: CASAKGGPQETQYF. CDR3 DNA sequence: TGTGCCAGCGCTAAGGGTGGACCCCAAGAGACCCAGTACTTC.

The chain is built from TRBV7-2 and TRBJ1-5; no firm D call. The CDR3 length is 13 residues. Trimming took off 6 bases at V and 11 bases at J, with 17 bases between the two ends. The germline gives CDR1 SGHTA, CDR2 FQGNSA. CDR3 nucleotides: TGTGCCAGCAGTACGGACGGCCCCAAGACCCAGCATTTT. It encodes CASSTDGPKTQHF.

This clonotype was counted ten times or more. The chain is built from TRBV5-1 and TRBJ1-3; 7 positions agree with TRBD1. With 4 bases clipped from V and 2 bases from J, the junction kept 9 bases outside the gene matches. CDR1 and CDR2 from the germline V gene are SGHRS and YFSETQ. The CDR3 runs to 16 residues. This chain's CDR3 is CASSPTTGTAGNTIYF. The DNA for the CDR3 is TGCGCCAGCAGCCCGACCACCGGGACAGCTGGAAACACCATATATTTT.

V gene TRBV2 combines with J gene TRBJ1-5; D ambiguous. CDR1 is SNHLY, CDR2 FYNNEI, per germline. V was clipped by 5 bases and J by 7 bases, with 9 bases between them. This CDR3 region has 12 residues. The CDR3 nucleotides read TGTGCCAGCAGTAGGATGACCCAGCCCCAGCATTTT. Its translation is CASSRMTQPQHF.

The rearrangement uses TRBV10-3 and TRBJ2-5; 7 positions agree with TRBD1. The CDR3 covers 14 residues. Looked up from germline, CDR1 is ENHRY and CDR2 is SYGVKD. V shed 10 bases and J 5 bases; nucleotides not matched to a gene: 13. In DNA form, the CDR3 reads TGTGCCAGCAGGCTCACAGGGGAAGTGGAGACCCAGTACTTC. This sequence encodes CASRLTGEVETQYF.

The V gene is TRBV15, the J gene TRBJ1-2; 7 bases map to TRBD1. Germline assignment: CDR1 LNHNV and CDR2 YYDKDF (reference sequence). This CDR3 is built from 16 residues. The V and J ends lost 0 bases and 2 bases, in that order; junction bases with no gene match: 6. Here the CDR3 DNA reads TGTGCCACCAGCAGAGAAGGGGGACAGCTGAACTATGGCTACACCTTC. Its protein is CATSREGGQLNYGYTF.

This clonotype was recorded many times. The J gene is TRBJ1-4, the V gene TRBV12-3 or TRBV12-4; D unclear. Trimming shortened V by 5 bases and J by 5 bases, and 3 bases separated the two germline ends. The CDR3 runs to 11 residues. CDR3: CASSENEKLFF. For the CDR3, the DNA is TGTGCCAGCAGTGAAAATGAAAAACTGTTTTTT.

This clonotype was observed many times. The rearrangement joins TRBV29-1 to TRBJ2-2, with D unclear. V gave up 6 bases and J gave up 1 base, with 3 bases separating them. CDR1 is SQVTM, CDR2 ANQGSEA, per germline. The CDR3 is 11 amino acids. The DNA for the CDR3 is TGCAGCGTGGAGAACACCGGGGAGCTGTTTTTT. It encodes CSVENTGELFF.

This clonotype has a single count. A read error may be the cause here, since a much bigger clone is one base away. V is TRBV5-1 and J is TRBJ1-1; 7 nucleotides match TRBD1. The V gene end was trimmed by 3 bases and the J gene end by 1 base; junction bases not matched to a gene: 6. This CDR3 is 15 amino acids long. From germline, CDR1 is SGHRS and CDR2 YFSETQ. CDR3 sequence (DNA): TGCGCCAGCAGCTCGATCGGGACAGCGAACACTGAAGCTTTCTTT. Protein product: CASSSIGTANTEAFF.